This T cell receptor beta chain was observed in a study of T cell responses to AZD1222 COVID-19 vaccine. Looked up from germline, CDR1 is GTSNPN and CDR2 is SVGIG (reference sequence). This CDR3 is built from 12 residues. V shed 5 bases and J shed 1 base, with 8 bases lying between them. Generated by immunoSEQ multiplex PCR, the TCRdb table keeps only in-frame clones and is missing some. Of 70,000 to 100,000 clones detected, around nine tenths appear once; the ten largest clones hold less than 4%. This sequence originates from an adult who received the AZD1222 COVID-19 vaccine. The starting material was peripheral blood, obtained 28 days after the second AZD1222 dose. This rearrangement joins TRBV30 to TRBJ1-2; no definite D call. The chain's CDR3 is CAWSESNYGYTF. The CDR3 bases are TGTGCCTGGTCGGAAAGTAACTATGGCTACACCTTC.